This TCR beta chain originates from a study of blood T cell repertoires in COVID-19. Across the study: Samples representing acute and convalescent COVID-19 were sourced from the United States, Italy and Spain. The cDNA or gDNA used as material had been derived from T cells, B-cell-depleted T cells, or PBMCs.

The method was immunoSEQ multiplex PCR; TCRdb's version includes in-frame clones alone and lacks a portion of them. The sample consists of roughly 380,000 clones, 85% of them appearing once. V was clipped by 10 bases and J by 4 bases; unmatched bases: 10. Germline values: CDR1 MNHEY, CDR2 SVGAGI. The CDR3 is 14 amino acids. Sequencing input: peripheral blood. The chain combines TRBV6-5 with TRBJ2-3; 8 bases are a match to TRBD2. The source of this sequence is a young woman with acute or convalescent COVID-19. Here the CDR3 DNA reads TGTGCCACAGGGGCGGGGGGCGCGCCAGATACGCAGTATTTT. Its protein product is CATGAGGAPDTQYF.